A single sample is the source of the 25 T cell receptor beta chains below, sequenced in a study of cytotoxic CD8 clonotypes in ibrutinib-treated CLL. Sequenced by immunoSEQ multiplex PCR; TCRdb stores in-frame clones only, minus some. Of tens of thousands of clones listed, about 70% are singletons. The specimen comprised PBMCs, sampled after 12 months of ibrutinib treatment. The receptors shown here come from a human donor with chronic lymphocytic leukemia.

DNA of the CDR3: TGTGCCAGCACGCTCCAGGGGTTCCCCTACAATGAGCAGTTCTTC. Protein product: CASTLQGFPYNEQFF. The J gene is TRBJ2-1, the V gene TRBV11-2, with a tentative D call TRBD1 (6 bases). The CDR3 runs to 15 residues. CDR1 and CDR2 from the germline V gene are SGHAT and FQNNGV. The V gene lost 7 bases and the J gene lost 2 bases, with 15 bases spanning the gap.

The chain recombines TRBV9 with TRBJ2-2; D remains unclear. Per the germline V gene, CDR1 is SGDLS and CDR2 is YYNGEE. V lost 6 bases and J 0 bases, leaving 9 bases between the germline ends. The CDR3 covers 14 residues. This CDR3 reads CASNYSPNTGELFF. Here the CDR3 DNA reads TGTGCCAGCAATTATAGCCCGAACACCGGGGAGCTGTTTTTT. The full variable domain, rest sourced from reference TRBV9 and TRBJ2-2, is DSGVTQTPKHLITATGQRVTLRCSPRSGDLSVYWYQQSLDQGLQFLIQYYNGEERAKGNILERFSAQQFPDLHSELNLSSLELGDSALYFCASNYSPNTGELFFGEGSRLTVL.

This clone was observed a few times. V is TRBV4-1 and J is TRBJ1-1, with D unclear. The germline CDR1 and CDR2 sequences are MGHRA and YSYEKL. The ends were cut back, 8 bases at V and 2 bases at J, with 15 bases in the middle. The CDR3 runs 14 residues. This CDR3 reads CASRRPGINTEAFF. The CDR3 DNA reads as TGCGCCAGCCGCCGCCCAGGTATTAACACTGAAGCTTTCTTT.

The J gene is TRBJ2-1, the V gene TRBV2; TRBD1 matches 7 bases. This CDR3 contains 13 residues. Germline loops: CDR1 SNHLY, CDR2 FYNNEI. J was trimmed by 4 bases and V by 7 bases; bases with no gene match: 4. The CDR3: CASMQGQYNEQFF. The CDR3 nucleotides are TGTGCCAGCATGCAGGGACAGTACAATGAGCAGTTCTTC.

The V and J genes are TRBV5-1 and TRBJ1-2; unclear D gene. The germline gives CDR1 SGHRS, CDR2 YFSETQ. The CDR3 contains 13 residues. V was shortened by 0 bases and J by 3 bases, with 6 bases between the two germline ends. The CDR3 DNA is TGCGCCAGCAGCTTGGCCCGTGACTATGGCTACACCTTC. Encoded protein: CASSLARDYGYTF.

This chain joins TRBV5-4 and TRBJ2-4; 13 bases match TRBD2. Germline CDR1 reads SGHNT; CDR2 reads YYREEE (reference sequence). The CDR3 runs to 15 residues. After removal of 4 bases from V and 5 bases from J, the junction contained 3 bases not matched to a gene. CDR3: CASSRTSGSENIQYF. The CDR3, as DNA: TGTGCCAGCAGCCGGACTAGCGGGAGCGAAAACATTCAGTACTTC.

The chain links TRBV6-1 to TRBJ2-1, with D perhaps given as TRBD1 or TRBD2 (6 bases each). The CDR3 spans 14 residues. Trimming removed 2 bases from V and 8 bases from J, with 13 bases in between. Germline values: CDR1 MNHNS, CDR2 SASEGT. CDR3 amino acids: CASSERWRGDEQFF. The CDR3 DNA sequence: TGTGCCAGCAGTGAACGTTGGAGGGGGGATGAGCAGTTCTTC.

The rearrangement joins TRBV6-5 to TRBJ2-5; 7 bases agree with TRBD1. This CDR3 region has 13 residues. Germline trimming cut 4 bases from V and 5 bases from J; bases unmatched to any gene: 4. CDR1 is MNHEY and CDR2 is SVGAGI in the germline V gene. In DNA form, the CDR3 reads TGTGCCAGCAGTTCGGACAGGCGGGAGACCCAGTACTTC. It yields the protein CASSSDRRETQYF.

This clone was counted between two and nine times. CDR3 nucleotides: TGTGCCAGCAGTTATGGGATCTATGGCTACACCTTC. Translating it yields CASSYGIYGYTF. The chain recombines TRBV5-6 with TRBJ1-2, with D hard to call. Between the trimmed V and J ends, which lost 5 bases and 4 bases, there was a span of 9 bases. The CDR3 length is 12 residues. Germline V gives CDR1 SGHDT, CDR2 YYEEEE.

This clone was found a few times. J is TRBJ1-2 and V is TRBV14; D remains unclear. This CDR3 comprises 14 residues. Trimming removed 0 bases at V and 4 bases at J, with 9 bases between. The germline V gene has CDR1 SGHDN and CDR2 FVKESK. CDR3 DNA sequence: TGTGCCAGCAGCCAAGATAGGGCCGGCTATGGCTACACCTTC. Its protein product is CASSQDRAGYGYTF.

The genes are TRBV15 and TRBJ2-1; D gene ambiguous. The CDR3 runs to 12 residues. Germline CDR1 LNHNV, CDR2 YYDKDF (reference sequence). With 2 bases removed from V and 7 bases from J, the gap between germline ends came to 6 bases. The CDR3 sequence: CATSRWQNEQFF. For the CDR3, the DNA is TGTGCCACCAGCAGATGGCAGAATGAGCAGTTCTTC. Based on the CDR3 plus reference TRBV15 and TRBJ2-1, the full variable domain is DAMVIQNPRYQVTQFGKPVTLSCSQTLNHNVMYWYQQKSSQAPKLLFHYYDKDFNNEADTPDNFQSRRPNTSFCFLDIRSPGLGDTAMYLCATSRWQNEQFFGPGTRLTVL.

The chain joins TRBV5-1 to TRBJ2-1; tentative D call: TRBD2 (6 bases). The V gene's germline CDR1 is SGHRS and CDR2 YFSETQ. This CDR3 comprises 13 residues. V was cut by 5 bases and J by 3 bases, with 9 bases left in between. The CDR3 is CASSRSGYNEQFF. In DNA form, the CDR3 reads TGCGCCAGCAGTCGTAGCGGCTACAATGAGCAGTTCTTC. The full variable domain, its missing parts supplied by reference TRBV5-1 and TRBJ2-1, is KAGVTQTPRYLIKTRGQQVTLSCSPISGHRSVSWYQQTPGQGLQFLFEYFSETQRNKGNFPGRFSGRQFSNSRSEMNVSTLELGDSALYLCASSRSGYNEQFFGPGTRLTVL.

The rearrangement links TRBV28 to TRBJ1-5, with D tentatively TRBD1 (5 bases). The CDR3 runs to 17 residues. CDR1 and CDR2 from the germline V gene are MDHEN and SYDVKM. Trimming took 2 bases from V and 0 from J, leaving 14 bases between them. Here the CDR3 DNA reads TGTGCCAGCAGTTTAGCGGGGCCATCTGCTAGCAATCAGCCCCAGCATTTT. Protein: CASSLAGPSASNQPQHF.

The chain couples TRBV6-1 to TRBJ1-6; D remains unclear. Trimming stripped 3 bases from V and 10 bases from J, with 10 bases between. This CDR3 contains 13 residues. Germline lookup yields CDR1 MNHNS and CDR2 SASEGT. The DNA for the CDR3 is TGTGCCAGCAGTGACAGGTTATACTCACCCCTCCACTTT. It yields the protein CASSDRLYSPLHF.

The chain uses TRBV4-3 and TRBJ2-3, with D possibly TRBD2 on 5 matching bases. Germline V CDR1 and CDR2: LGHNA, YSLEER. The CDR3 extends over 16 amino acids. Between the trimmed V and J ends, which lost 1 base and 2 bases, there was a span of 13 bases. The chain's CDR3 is CASSQGTLRFTDTQYF. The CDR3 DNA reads TGCGCCAGCAGCCAAGGGACTCTTAGGTTCACAGATACGCAGTATTTT.

CDR3 sequence: CASSVGLAGPYEQYF. The CDR3 DNA reads TGTGCCAGCAGCGTAGGACTAGCTGGACCCTACGAGCAGTACTTC. The genes are TRBV9 and TRBJ2-7; TRBD2 matches at 7 bases. Germline V lookup: CDR1 SGDLS, CDR2 YYNGEE. After removal of 0 bases from V and 2 bases from J, the junction contained 5 bases not matched to a gene. The CDR3 contains 15 residues.

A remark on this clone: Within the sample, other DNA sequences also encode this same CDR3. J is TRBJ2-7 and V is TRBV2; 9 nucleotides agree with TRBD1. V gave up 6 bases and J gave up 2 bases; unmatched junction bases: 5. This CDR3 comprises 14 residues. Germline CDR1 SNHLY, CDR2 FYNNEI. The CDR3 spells CASSPDRGTYEQYF. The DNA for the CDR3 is TGTGCCAGCAGCCCGGACAGGGGCACCTACGAGCAGTACTTC.

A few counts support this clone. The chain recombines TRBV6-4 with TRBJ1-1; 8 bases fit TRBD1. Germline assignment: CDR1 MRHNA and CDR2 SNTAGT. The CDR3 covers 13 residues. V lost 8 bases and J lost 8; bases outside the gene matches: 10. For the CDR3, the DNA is TGTGCCAGCGCCGGACAGGGAGGTGGGGAAGCTTTCTTT. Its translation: CASAGQGGGEAFF.

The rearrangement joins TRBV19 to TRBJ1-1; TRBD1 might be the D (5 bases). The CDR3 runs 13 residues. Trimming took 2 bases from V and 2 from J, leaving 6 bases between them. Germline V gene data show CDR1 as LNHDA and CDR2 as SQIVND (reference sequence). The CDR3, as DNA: TGTGCCAGTAGTATAACAGGTAACACTGAAGCTTTCTTT. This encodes CASSITGNTEAFF.

The CDR3 region is CAWSPGGWNTGELFF. The CDR3 coding sequence is TGTGCCTGGAGTCCCGGAGGGTGGAACACCGGGGAGCTGTTTTTT. The chain employs TRBV30 and TRBJ2-2; a possible D gene is TRBD2 (6 bases). The CDR3 is made up of 15 amino acids. V was trimmed by 2 bases and J by 1 base, leaving 11 bases between them. The germline gives CDR1 GTSNPN, CDR2 SVGIG (reference sequence).

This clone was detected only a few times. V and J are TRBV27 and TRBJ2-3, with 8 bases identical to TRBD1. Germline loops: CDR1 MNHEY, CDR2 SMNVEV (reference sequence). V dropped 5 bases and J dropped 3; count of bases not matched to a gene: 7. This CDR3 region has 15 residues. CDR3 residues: CASSPQRTGTDTQYF. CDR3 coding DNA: TGTGCCAGCAGTCCCCAGCGGACAGGGACAGATACGCAGTATTTT.

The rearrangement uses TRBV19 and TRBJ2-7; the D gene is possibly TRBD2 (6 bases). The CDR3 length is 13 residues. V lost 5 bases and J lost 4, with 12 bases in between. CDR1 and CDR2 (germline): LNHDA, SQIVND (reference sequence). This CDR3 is CASSYPGRYEQYF. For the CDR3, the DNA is TGTGCCAGTAGTTATCCGGGGAGGTACGAGCAGTACTTC.

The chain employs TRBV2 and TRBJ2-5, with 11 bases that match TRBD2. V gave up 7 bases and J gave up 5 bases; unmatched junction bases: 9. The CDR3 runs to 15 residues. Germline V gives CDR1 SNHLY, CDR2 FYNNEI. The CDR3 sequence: CASIRSTSGTETQYF. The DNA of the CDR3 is TGTGCCAGCATTCGATCGACTAGCGGGACTGAGACCCAGTACTTC.

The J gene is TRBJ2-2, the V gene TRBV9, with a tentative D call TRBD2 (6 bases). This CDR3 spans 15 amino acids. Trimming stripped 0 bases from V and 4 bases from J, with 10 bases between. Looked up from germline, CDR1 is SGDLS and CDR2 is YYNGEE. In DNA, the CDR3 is TGTGCCAGCAGCGTAGGCGGGATAGGCACCGGGGAGCTGTTTTTT. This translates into CASSVGGIGTGELFF.

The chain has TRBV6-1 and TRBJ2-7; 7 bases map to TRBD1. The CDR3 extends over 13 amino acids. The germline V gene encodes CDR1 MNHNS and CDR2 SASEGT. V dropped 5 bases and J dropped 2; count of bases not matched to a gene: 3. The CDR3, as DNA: TGTGCCAGCAGTCGACAGGGCACCTACGAGCAGTACTTC. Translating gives CASSRQGTYEQYF.